This TCR beta chain was recorded in a study of T cell changes during pregnancy in multiple sclerosis. Profiling relied on immunoSEQ multiplex PCR, and the TCRdb table lists in-frame clones only, not all of them. In the table there are approximately 61,000 clones, roughly 86% of which are singletons. The trim removed 8 bases at V and 9 bases at J, leaving 12 bases unmatched. Germline CDR1 LNHDA, CDR2 SQIVND (reference sequence). The CDR3 spans 14 residues. Sample: peripheral blood, taken in the first trimester of pregnancy. The sequence derives from a female donor with multiple sclerosis, enrolled in a pregnancy study. The J gene is TRBJ1-1, the V gene TRBV19; the match to TRBD1 covers 10 bases. CDR3 protein: CASSQTGGRGQAFF. The CDR3 DNA sequence: TGTGCCAGTTCCCAGACAGGGGGCAGGGGACAAGCTTTCTTT.